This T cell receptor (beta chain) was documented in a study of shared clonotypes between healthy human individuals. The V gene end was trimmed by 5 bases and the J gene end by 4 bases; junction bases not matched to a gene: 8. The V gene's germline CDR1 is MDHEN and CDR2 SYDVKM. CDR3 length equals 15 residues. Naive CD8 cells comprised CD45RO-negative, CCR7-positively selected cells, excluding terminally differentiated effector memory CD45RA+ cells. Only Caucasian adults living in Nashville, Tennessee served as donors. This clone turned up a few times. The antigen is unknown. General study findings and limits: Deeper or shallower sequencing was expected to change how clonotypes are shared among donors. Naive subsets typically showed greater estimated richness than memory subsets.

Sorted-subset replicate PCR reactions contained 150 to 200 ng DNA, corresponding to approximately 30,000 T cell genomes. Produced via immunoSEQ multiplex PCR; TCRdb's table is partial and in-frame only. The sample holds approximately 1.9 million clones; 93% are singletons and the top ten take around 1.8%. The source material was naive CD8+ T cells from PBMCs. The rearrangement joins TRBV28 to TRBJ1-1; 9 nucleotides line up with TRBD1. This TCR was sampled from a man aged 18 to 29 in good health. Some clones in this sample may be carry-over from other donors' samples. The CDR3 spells CASSIYRGQGTEAFF. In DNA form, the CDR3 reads TGTGCCAGCAGTATTTACAGGGGGCAGGGCACTGAAGCTTTCTTT.